The rows below give T cell receptor beta chains drawn from one sample of a study of post-analysis software for immune sequencing data. MiXCR, run by TCRdb on the PCR reads, gives a single entry per CDR3 protein. The table records about 430,000 distinct CDR3 sequences, roughly 38% of them present only once. The sample was blood. The receptors come from a girl between 2 and 10 years old with multiple sclerosis. Both conserved end residues are part of each CDR3. Size values are once, few and many counts, or a class for expanded clones, and some rows have none.

V	J	size	CDR3
TRBV6-5	TRBJ2-5	.	CASSHRGGETQYF
TRBV10-3	TRBJ1-4	.	CAISERNRVNRNEKLFF
TRBV7-2	TRBJ2-2	once	CASSLGGTVTGELFF
TRBV5-1	TRBJ2-7	.	CASSLVSTGTSGEDTYEQYF
TRBV20-1	TRBJ2-7	.	CSARVIPGQSSYEQYF
TRBV20-1	TRBJ2-4	.	CSARNAGLIQVPLAKNIQYF
TRBV7-2	TRBJ1-1	few	CASNMGGANTEAFF
TRBV7-9	TRBJ2-3	.	CASSPWTAQDAQYF
TRBV5-4	TRBJ1-1	few	CASSATGTGLMNTEAFF
TRBV29-1	TRBJ2-2	.	CSVVENTGELFF
TRBV25-1	TRBJ2-7	few	CASSVSTPYEQYF
TRBV9	TRBJ1-2	.	CASSTPQGGYGYTF
TRBV4-1	TRBJ2-1	.	CASSQTPVPLAGGINEQFF
TRBV9	TRBJ1-6	.	CASSALDGNSPLHF
TRBV5-1	TRBJ1-2	.	CASTEQEKTGYTF
TRBV20-1	TRBJ1-6	.	CSARVAGGMNSPLHF
TRBV20-1	TRBJ2-1	many	CSASGFRGVSYNEQFF
TRBV15	TRBJ1-4	.	CATSWGNEKLFF
TRBV5-6	TRBJ2-1	.	CASSLPSGINEQFF
TRBV20-1	TRBJ2-1	few	CSARSPGSPYNEQFF
TRBV12-3/TRBV12-4	TRBJ1-5	few	CASSLERGGIQPQHF
TRBV20-1	TRBJ2-5	few	CSATYPGSGVETQYF
TRBV29-1	TRBJ1-5	once	CSAGDNQPQHF
TRBV29-1	TRBJ2-7	few	CSVKGMGYSYEQYF
TRBV5-8	TRBJ2-4	.	CASSPRPGTSGGAVAKNIQYF
TRBV9	TRBJ2-1	.	CASSGQGGYNGQFF
TRBV5-1	TRBJ1-2	.	CASSLDRVGYGYTF
TRBV5-1	TRBJ1-5	.	CASSLAARGQQPQHF
TRBV5-1	TRBJ2-7	.	CASSLGQGGNYEQYF